This T cell receptor beta chain was captured by sequencing in a study of PD-L1 blockade in urothelial cancer. Study information: Analyses used blood from 3 weeks (second dose) and 6 weeks after treatment start. Regarding the study as a whole: In blood sampled pretreatment, TCR clonality below the median predicted better survival.

Urothelial carcinoma, locally advanced or metastatic, affected the patients. Peripheral blood mononuclear cells were collected from every patient before and during treatment, yielding between 1 and 8 samples per patient. A remark on this clone: Antigen: not known.

The CDR3 contains 11 residues. The germline gives CDR1 SQVTM, CDR2 ANQGSEA. V lost 5 bases, J lost 5 bases, and 2 bases stayed unmatched. Assay: immunoSEQ multiplex PCR; the TCRdb copy retains only in-frame clones and omits some. The sample comprises roughly 100,000 clones, roughly 88% of which are singletons, and about 2.6% rests with the top ten. This sequence joins TRBV29-1 and TRBJ2-7; 8 positions match TRBD1. This TCR came from a man aged 45-65 years with urothelial cancer. Specimen: PBMCs, collected around atezolizumab (anti-PD-L1) treatment. CDR3 bases: TGCAGCGTTCAGACAGGGGACGAGCAGTACTTC. As protein: CSVQTGDEQYF.